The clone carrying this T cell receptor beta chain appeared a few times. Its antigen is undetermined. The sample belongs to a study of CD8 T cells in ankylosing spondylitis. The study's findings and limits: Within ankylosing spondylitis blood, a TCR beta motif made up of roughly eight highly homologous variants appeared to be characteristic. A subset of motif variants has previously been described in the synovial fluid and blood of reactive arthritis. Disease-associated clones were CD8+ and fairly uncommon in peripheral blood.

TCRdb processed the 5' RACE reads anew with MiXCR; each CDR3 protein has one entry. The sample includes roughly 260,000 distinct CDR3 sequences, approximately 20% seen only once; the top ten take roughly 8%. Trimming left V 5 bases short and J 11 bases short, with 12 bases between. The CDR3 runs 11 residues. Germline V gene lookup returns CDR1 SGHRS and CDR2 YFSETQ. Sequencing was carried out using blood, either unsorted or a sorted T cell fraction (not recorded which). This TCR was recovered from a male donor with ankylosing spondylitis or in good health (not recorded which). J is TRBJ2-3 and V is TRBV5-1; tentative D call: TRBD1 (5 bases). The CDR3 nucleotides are TGCGCCAGCAGAGGGGCAGTCCGGCAGTATTTT. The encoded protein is CASRGAVRQYF.